This TCR beta chain was sequenced during a study of T cell repertoires in ileal Crohn's disease. Germline V CDR1 and CDR2: LNHDA, SQIVND (reference sequence). The CDR3 extends over 16 amino acids. V lost 5 bases to trimming and J lost 6 bases, with 21 bases between them. Measured with immunoSEQ multiplex PCR; TCRdb has only the in-frame clones, and not every one. Of about 62,000 clones listed, approximately 88% are singletons. This sample's time point: neoterminal ileum biopsy at postoperative endoscopy, about 6 months after surgery. The V gene is TRBV19, the J gene TRBJ2-3; D is possibly TRBD2 (5 bases). Sequenced material: ileal tissue. This receptor was obtained from an adult with Crohn's disease. This chain's CDR3 is CASSFRAVSTIDTQYF. The CDR3 coding sequence is TGTGCCAGTAGTTTCCGAGCGGTTAGTACCATTGATACGCAGTATTTT.